A single sample gave rise to the 25 T cell receptor beta chains below, sequenced in a study of T-cell reconstitution after alpha-beta-depleted transplantation in children. Preparation of the TCRbeta library was carried out with unique molecular identifiers. TCRdb ran MiXCR on the PCR reads and lists one entry per CDR3 protein. The sample lists about 110,000 distinct CDR3 sequences, around 23% occurring once. The specimen comprised PBMCs, mostly from graft donor cells, sampled 180 days after TCRalphabeta/CD19-depleted stem cell transplant. Receptors originate from a male patient aged 2 to 9 who had a stem cell transplant for chronic granulomatous disease, so the T cells may come from the graft donor.

This clonotype was seen a handful of times. The V and J genes are TRBV29-1 and TRBJ2-7, with 7 bases fitting TRBD1. Germline values: CDR1 SQVTM, CDR2 ANQGSEA. The CDR3 covers 14 residues. V was clipped by 6 bases and J by 0 bases; unmatched bases: 8. CDR3 in DNA: TGCAGCGTAGCAGGACAGGTTCGCTCCTACGAGCAGTACTTC. Translated: CSVAGQVRSYEQYF.

The genes are TRBV20-1 and TRBJ1-1; D may be TRBD1 (5 bases). The CDR3 consists of 13 residues. The germline gives CDR1 DFQATT, CDR2 SNEGSKA (reference sequence). V lost 1 base to trimming and J lost 5 bases, with 11 bases between them. The CDR3 nucleotides are TGCAGTGCTAGAGTTGAGGGGTGGACTGAAGCTTTCTTT. Residues: CSARVEGWTEAFF.

This clonotype has ten or more counts. The J gene is TRBJ1-6, the V gene TRBV12-3 or TRBV12-4, with TRBD1 matching 8 bases. Unmatched junction bases numbered 1, after V lost 0 bases and J lost 6 bases. This CDR3 is built from 15 residues. CDR3 bases: TGTGCCAGCAGTTTAGCGACAGGGGCTAATTCACCCCTCCACTTT. It yields the protein CASSLATGANSPLHF.

The sample holds many counts of this clonotype. This sequence joins TRBV10-3 and TRBJ1-5; D perhaps matches TRBD1 (5 bases). The V end was cut by 8 bases, the J end by 4 bases, with 9 bases between. CDR1 and CDR2 (germline): ENHRY, SYGVKD. The CDR3 has 12 residues. The DNA of the CDR3 is TGTGCCATCGGGACGGAGAATCAGCCCCAGCATTTT. This translates into CAIGTENQPQHF.

This sequence joins TRBV15 and TRBJ2-2; TRBD1 aligns across 7 bases. V gave up 1 base and J gave up 4 bases; unmatched junction bases: 3. From germline, CDR1 is LNHNV and CDR2 YYDKDF (reference sequence). This CDR3 region has 15 residues. The CDR3 protein is CATSRGQGSTGELFF. CDR3 bases: TGTGCCACCAGCAGAGGACAGGGTAGCACCGGGGAGCTGTTTTTT.

This clonotype turned up a few times. The chain carries TRBV24-1 and TRBJ1-2; D gene ambiguous. The length of the CDR3 is 19 residues. Germline CDR1 KGHDR, CDR2 SFDVKD. CDR3 nucleotide sequence: TGTGGGGCCTTTTATTTGCAAATCCTTGTGGACGACCTGGGATATGGCTACACCTTC. Amino acid sequence: CGAFYLQILVDDLGYGYTF.

J is TRBJ1-5 and V is TRBV20-1, with 7 bases that match TRBD1. Germline CDR1 DFQATT, CDR2 SNEGSKA (reference sequence). V shed 3 bases and J 4 bases; nucleotides not matched to a gene: 3. This CDR3 is built from 13 residues. CDR3: CSASRDRNQPQHF. The CDR3, as DNA: TGCAGTGCTAGCCGGGACAGAAATCAGCCCCAGCATTTT.

V is TRBV10-3 and J is TRBJ2-3; 8 positions agree with TRBD2. This CDR3 contains 19 residues. Germline-derived CDR1 and CDR2 are ENHRY and SYGVKD. Losses at the gene ends were 4 bases for V and 0 bases for J; bases not matched to a gene: 15. The CDR3 DNA sequence: TGTGCCATCAGTGGGGGTCGAAAATTGACGGGAGGGAGCACAGATACGCAGTATTTT. It yields the protein CAISGGRKLTGGSTDTQYF.

This chain links TRBV7-2 with TRBJ2-1; 15 bases map to TRBD2. This CDR3 spans 17 amino acids. Trimming took 4 bases from V and 4 from J; bases not matched to a gene: 5. Germline CDR1 reads SGHTA; CDR2 reads FQGNSA. The CDR3: CASSWTSGGEFYNEQFF. The CDR3 DNA reads as TGTGCCAGCAGCTGGACTAGCGGGGGGGAATTTTACAATGAGCAGTTCTTC.

V and J are TRBV12-5 and TRBJ2-1; 11 bases line up with TRBD2. With 5 bases clipped from V and 4 bases from J, the junction kept 4 bases outside the gene matches. There are 15 residues in the CDR3. Germline V gives CDR1 LGHNT, CDR2 FRNRAP. The CDR3 reads CASGQLAGEYNEQFF. The CDR3 DNA reads TGTGCTAGTGGTCAACTAGCGGGGGAATACAATGAGCAGTTCTTC.

The sample holds many counts of this clonotype. V is TRBV12-3 or TRBV12-4 and J is TRBJ2-5, with D maybe TRBD2 (5 bases). V was cut by 5 bases and J by 3 bases, with 7 bases left in between. This CDR3 region has 12 residues. The CDR3 is CASSAGKETQYF. The CDR3 DNA is TGTGCCAGCAGTGCCGGGAAAGAGACCCAGTACTTC.

This clonotype was detected only a few times. The CDR3 loop is CASSGVAPDTQYF. The CDR3 nucleotides are TGTGCCAGCAGTGGAGTCGCGCCAGATACGCAGTATTTT. This chain connects TRBV25-1 to TRBJ2-3; unclear D gene. The germline gives CDR1 MGHDK, CDR2 SYGVNS. V was clipped by 4 bases and J by 4 bases, with 9 bases between them. There are 13 residues in the CDR3.

This clonotype has at least ten counts. The rearrangement uses TRBV7-9 and TRBJ2-7; D not certain. The CDR3 extends over 11 amino acids. The germline CDR1 and CDR2 sequences are SEHNR and FQNEAQ (reference sequence). V gave up 5 bases and J gave up 2 bases, with 4 bases separating them. In nucleotides, the CDR3 is TGTGCCAGCAGCCGAACCTACGAGCAGTACTTC. It is translated as CASSRTYEQYF. The full variable domain, rest sourced from reference TRBV7-9 and TRBJ2-7, is DTGVSQNPRHKITKRGQNVTFRCDPISEHNRLYWYRQTLGQGPEFLTYFQNEAQLEKSRLLSDRFSAERPKGSFSTLEIQRTEQGDSAMYLCASSRTYEQYFGPGTRLTVT.

This clonotype was observed a few times. The rearrangement links TRBV20-1 to TRBJ2-3; no clear D. Germline V gene lookup returns CDR1 DFQATT and CDR2 SNEGSKA (reference sequence). The CDR3 extends over 11 amino acids. Trimming removed 2 bases at V and 4 bases at J, with 4 bases between. CDR3 nucleotides: TGCAGTGCTAGAAACTCAGATACGCAGTATTTT. Protein: CSARNSDTQYF.

Here the CDR3 reads CSAPSGQGGRETQYF. As DNA, the CDR3 is TGCAGTGCCCCGTCTGGGCAGGGGGGAAGAGAGACCCAGTACTTC. V is TRBV20-1 and J is TRBJ2-5; D possibly corresponds to TRBD1 (7 bases). CDR3 length: 15 residues. Trimming cost V 6 bases and J 4 bases, with 21 bases left between them. The germline CDR1 and CDR2 sequences are DFQATT and SNEGSKA (reference sequence).

This clonotype has more than one count but fewer than ten. The chain carries TRBV27 and TRBJ1-2; D is ambiguous. Germline V gene sequence: CDR1 MNHEY, CDR2 SMNVEV (reference sequence). The CDR3 runs 15 residues. With 0 bases removed from V and 3 bases from J, the gap between germline ends came to 11 bases. The CDR3 coding sequence is TGTGCCAGCAGTTTATCCTCAGGCGGTGACTATGGCTACACCTTC. It translates to CASSLSSGGDYGYTF.

The chain links TRBV12-3 or TRBV12-4 to TRBJ2-7, with 8 bases fitting TRBD1. The junction had 6 bases not matched to a gene; V was cut back by 8 bases and J by 0 bases. The CDR3 runs to 14 residues. CDR3 loop: CASGQGVSSYEQYF. The CDR3 DNA sequence: TGTGCCAGCGGACAGGGAGTCAGCTCCTACGAGCAGTACTTC.

This chain connects TRBV5-1 to TRBJ2-7; possibly TRBD1 for D (6 bases). CDR3 length: 15 amino acids. Between the trimmed V and J ends, which lost 3 bases and 3 bases, there was a span of 16 bases. The germline V gene encodes CDR1 SGHRS and CDR2 YFSETQ. This CDR3 is CASSSAGQGIYEQYF. Here the CDR3 DNA reads TGCGCCAGCAGCTCAGCAGGCCAGGGGATCTACGAGCAGTACTTC.

This clonotype was recorded at least ten times. The chain links TRBV19 to TRBJ2-1, with a weak D call TRBD1 (6 bases). The CDR3 extends over 14 amino acids. The V end was cut by 5 bases, the J end by 8 bases, with 16 bases between. Germline CDR1 is LNHDA and CDR2 is SQIVND (reference sequence). The CDR3 bases are TGTGCCAGTAGTCCCCTGACAGGCATCCATGAGCAGTTCTTC. Translated: CASSPLTGIHEQFF.

The chain combines TRBV12-3 or TRBV12-4 with TRBJ2-1; D not resolved. V was clipped by 5 bases and J by 4 bases, with 6 bases between them. The CDR3 covers 12 residues. The CDR3 sequence is CASSPLYNEQFF. CDR3 DNA: TGTGCCAGCAGTCCCCTTTACAATGAGCAGTTCTTC.

This chain joins TRBV5-1 and TRBJ2-2; a possible D gene is TRBD2 (6 bases). V lost 2 bases, J lost 8 bases, and 22 bases lay in between. The CDR3 consists of 17 residues. Germline V gene lookup returns CDR1 SGHRS and CDR2 YFSETQ. This CDR3 is CASSFGGGHVHSGELFF. CDR3 sequence (DNA): TGCGCCAGCAGCTTTGGAGGAGGGCACGTACATTCAGGGGAGCTGTTTTTT.

The V call is TRBV12-3 or TRBV12-4, the J call TRBJ2-7, with TRBD2 identical over 11 bases. V lost 7 bases, J lost 6 bases, and 11 bases stayed unmatched. This CDR3 has 15 amino acids. CDR3 in amino acids: CASNSPSGGLGEQYF. The CDR3 bases are TGTGCCAGCAACTCTCCTAGCGGGGGGCTAGGCGAGCAGTACTTC.

The chain couples TRBV29-1 to TRBJ2-7; 8 bases line up with TRBD1. Trimming removed 2 bases from V and 2 bases from J; junction bases left unmatched: 2. Germline loops: CDR1 SQVTM, CDR2 ANQGSEA. The CDR3 spans 13 residues. The CDR3: CSVETGGTYEQYF. The CDR3 nucleotides are TGCAGCGTTGAAACAGGGGGGACCTACGAGCAGTACTTC.

This chain uses TRBV5-1 with TRBJ2-5; 9 nucleotides agree with TRBD1. The CDR3 covers 14 residues. The junction had 4 bases not matched to a gene; V was cut back by 2 bases and J by 5 bases. Germline CDR1 is SGHRS and CDR2 is YFSETQ. CDR3 DNA sequence: TGCGCCAGCAGCTTACGGACAGGGGAGGAGACCCAGTACTTC. It specifies CASSLRTGEETQYF.

The chain combines TRBV6-2 or TRBV6-3 with TRBJ2-7; 12 bases are shared with TRBD2. Germline V CDR1 and CDR2: MNHEY, SVGEGT. V lost 2 bases to trimming and J lost 0 bases; unmatched junction nucleotides: 5. There are 17 residues in the CDR3. The CDR3 bases are TGTGCCAGCAGTTACGATCGACTAGCGGGGGCCTCCTACGAGCAGTACTTC. This encodes CASSYDRLAGASYEQYF.